Each of the 23 T cell receptor beta chains below was sequenced from the same sample in a study of control samples from healthy donors and cancer patients. Method: immunoSEQ multiplex PCR; TCRdb's copy keeps in-frame clones and lacks some. The table includes about 9,700 clones, under 95% detected once. Sequencing was performed on PBMCs. All receptors derive from a man aged 60 to 69 with colorectal cancer.

The V gene is TRBV7-2, the J gene TRBJ2-2; 8 bases are a match to TRBD1. The V and J ends lost 4 bases and 4 bases, in that order; junction bases with no gene match: 8. The CDR3 sequence is 16 residues long. CDR1 and CDR2 from the germline V gene are SGHTA and FQGNSA. The CDR3 protein is CASSSMDRAFTGELFF. The CDR3 DNA reads TGTGCCAGCAGCTCAATGGACAGGGCCTTCACCGGGGAGCTGTTTTTT.

V and J are TRBV2 and TRBJ2-7; 8 positions agree with TRBD1. V lost 6 bases and J lost 3; bases outside the gene matches: 10. Germline V gene sequence: CDR1 SNHLY, CDR2 FYNNEI. The CDR3 runs 15 residues. In DNA, the CDR3 is TGTGCCAGCAGAGCCGGACAGGGTATGTTCTACGAGCAGTACTTC. This translates into CASRAGQGMFYEQYF.

The chain is built from TRBV4-2 and TRBJ2-7, with TRBD1 matching over 8 bases. Germline V gene lookup returns CDR1 LGHNA and CDR2 YNFKEQ. With V trimmed by 4 bases and J by 0 bases, 11 bases remained unmatched. CDR3 length: 17 residues. CDR3 nucleotides: TGTGCCAGCAGCCCAGACAGGGGTTTTACCATCTCCTACGAGCAGTACTTC. Translating it yields CASSPDRGFTISYEQYF.

This chain uses TRBV25-1 with TRBJ1-2, with D unclear. Between the trimmed V and J ends, which lost 2 bases and 6 bases, there was a span of 4 bases. Germline V gene data show CDR1 as MGHDK and CDR2 as SYGVNS. The CDR3 has 11 amino acids. DNA for the CDR3: TGTGCCAGCAGTGAACAGGATGGCTACACCTTC. Its protein product is CASSEQDGYTF.

V gene TRBV11-2 combines with J gene TRBJ1-4, with D unresolved. The germline V gene has CDR1 SGHAT and CDR2 FQNNGV. Trimming shortened V by 0 bases and J by 8 bases, and 10 bases separated the two germline ends. CDR3 length: 14 amino acids. Here the CDR3 DNA reads TGTGCCAGCAGCTTAGAGGCCTATGTAGAAAAACTGTTTTTT. Protein: CASSLEAYVEKLFF.

The chain couples TRBV30 to TRBJ1-1, with no clear D. Per the germline V gene, CDR1 is GTSNPN and CDR2 is SVGIG (reference sequence). The V end was cut by 1 base, the J end by 2 bases, with 5 bases between. This CDR3 has 12 residues. The CDR3 coding sequence is TGTGCCTGGAGTGACCCAAACACTGAAGCTTTCTTT. Translated, it gives CAWSDPNTEAFF.

The J gene is TRBJ1-1, the V gene TRBV5-4, with 8 positions matching TRBD1. This CDR3 region has 14 residues. V shed 4 bases and J 5 bases; nucleotides not matched to a gene: 7. Germline-derived CDR1 and CDR2 are SGHNT and YYREEE (reference sequence). The CDR3, as DNA: TGTGCCAGCAGCGGCAGGGGGCGAGGGACTGAAGCTTTCTTT. Amino acid sequence: CASSGRGRGTEAFF.

The chain couples TRBV7-8 to TRBJ2-7, with D unresolved. The CDR3 has 15 residues. The V end lost 5 bases, the J end lost 7 bases, and 21 bases lay between the germline ends. CDR1 is SGHVS, CDR2 FQNEAQ, per germline. The CDR3 loop reads CASSPIRSPLGEQYF. The DNA for the CDR3 is TGTGCCAGCAGCCCGATACGGTCACCCCTGGGGGAGCAGTACTTC.

This chain joins TRBV4-3 and TRBJ1-3, with 7 bases identical to TRBD1. In germline, CDR1 is LGHNA, CDR2 YSLEER. Trimming took 0 bases from V and 7 from J; bases not matched to a gene: 12. CDR3 length: 17 amino acids. CDR3 nucleotide sequence: TGCGCCAGCAGCCAAGATAACATGGAGACAGGGAGTAACACCATATATTTT. Amino acids: CASSQDNMETGSNTIYF.

The chain combines TRBV3-1 (or the pseudogene TRBV3-2) with TRBJ2-3; tentatively, D is TRBD2 (6 bases). The CDR3 is made up of 20 amino acids. Trimming cost V 0 bases and J 0 bases, with 22 bases left between them. CDR1 is LGHDT, CDR2 YNNKEL, per germline (reference sequence). The CDR3, as DNA: TGTGCCAGCAGCCAAGAAGGAGGGGCCTTTCACTCGAAAAGCACAGATACGCAGTATTTT. Its protein is CASSQEGGAFHSKSTDTQYF.

This chain links TRBV4-2 with TRBJ2-7; the D is unclear. The CDR3 spans 16 residues. The V gene lost 0 bases and the J gene lost 4 bases, with 16 bases spanning the gap. Germline V gene sequence: CDR1 LGHNA, CDR2 YNFKEQ. DNA for the CDR3: TGTGCCAGCAGCCAAGATAGAAGGGCCGGCTATTACGAGCAGTACTTC. Protein product: CASSQDRRAGYYEQYF.

The CDR3 sequence is CASSQLGFSYNEQFF. CDR3 DNA sequence: TGTGCCAGCAGCCAATTGGGCTTCTCCTACAATGAGCAGTTCTTC. The chain joins TRBV16 to TRBJ2-1; D gene ambiguous. Germline loops: CDR1 KGHSY, CDR2 FQNENV. The V end lost 1 base, the J end lost 0 bases, and 7 bases lay between the germline ends. The CDR3 covers 15 residues.

This chain uses TRBV2 with TRBJ2-5; 7 bases align to TRBD1. CDR3 size: 13 residues. Germline lookup yields CDR1 SNHLY and CDR2 FYNNEI. V shed 7 bases, J shed 5 bases, and the junction held 7 bases outside the gene matches. CDR3 nucleotides: TGTGCCAGCAACCTAGGGGGCGGGGAGACCCAGTACTTC. Translation: CASNLGGGETQYF. Variable domain in full (rest from reference TRBV2 and TRBJ2-5): EPEVTQTPSHQVTQMGQEVILRCVPISNHLYFYWYRQILGQKVEFLVSFYNNEISEKSEIFDDQFSVERPDGSNFTLKIRSTKLEDSAMYFCASNLGGGETQYFGPGTRLLVL.

As DNA, the CDR3 is TGTGCCACCAGCCGACAGGGAACCTATGGCTACACCTTC. This codes for CATSRQGTYGYTF. This chain joins TRBV15 and TRBJ1-2, with TRBD1 matching over 7 bases. This CDR3 contains 13 residues. Germline values: CDR1 LNHNV, CDR2 YYDKDF (reference sequence). V gave up 5 bases and J gave up 4 bases; unmatched junction bases: 4.

The chain couples TRBV11-2 to TRBJ2-1; tentatively, D is TRBD1 or TRBD2 (5 bases each). This CDR3 contains 16 residues. CDR1 and CDR2 from the germline V gene are SGHAT and FQNNGV. V gave up 1 base and J gave up 9 bases, with 19 bases separating them. The CDR3 DNA follows: TGTGCCAGCAGCTTAGGGGGGTTTATTGGTTCGGCTGAGCAGTTCTTC. Translation gives CASSLGGFIGSAEQFF.

The genes are TRBV6-1 and TRBJ1-5; D uncertain. V was shortened by 1 base and J by 4 bases, with 11 bases between the two germline ends. The germline V gene has CDR1 MNHNS and CDR2 SASEGT. The CDR3 has 15 amino acids. Here the CDR3 DNA reads TGTGCCAGCAGTGAAGTCGCAGGAACTAATCAGCCCCAGCATTTT. It specifies CASSEVAGTNQPQHF.

The J gene is TRBJ1-4, the V gene TRBV5-1; 10 nucleotides align to TRBD1. Trimming removed 4 bases from V and 8 bases from J; junction bases left unmatched: 8. CDR1 and CDR2 from the germline V gene are SGHRS and YFSETQ. This CDR3 has 15 residues. The CDR3 DNA reads as TGCGCCAGCAGCCGACCGGGACAGGGGTTCGAAAAACTGTTTTTT. Encoded protein: CASSRPGQGFEKLFF.

The chain recombines TRBV7-6 with TRBJ2-3; D might be TRBD1 or TRBD2, each matching 6 bases. Germline-derived CDR1 and CDR2 are SGHVS and FNYEAQ. CDR3 length equals 11 residues. V was trimmed by 9 bases and J by 4 bases, leaving 8 bases between them. CDR3 region: CASGGPDTQYF. Here the CDR3 DNA reads TGTGCCAGTGGGGGGCCAGATACGCAGTATTTT. The full variable domain, completed using reference TRBV7-6 and TRBJ2-3, is GAGVSQSPRYKVTKRGQDVALRCDPISGHVSLYWYRQALGQGPEFLTYFNYEAQQDKSGLPNDRFSAERPEGSISTLTIQRTEQRDSAMYRCASGGPDTQYFGPGTRLTVL.

J is TRBJ2-3 and V is TRBV27, with 13 bases lining up with TRBD2. CDR1 is MNHEY, CDR2 SMNVEV, per germline (reference sequence). This CDR3 has 21 residues. The junction had 18 bases not matched to a gene; V was cut back by 3 bases and J by 3 bases. DNA for the CDR3: TGTGCCAGCAGTTTTGATGTCCCACAGACTAGCGGGGGGATCACGACAGATACGCAGTATTTT. Encoded protein: CASSFDVPQTSGGITTDTQYF.

The chain recombines TRBV19 with TRBJ1-1, with TRBD1 identical over 7 bases. CDR3 length equals 13 residues. Germline V gives CDR1 LNHDA, CDR2 SQIVND (reference sequence). V lost 6 bases and J lost 4; bases outside the gene matches: 5. The CDR3 loop reads CASRNRGFTEAFF. CDR3 DNA sequence: TGTGCCAGTAGGAACAGGGGCTTCACTGAAGCTTTCTTT.

V and J are TRBV5-6 and TRBJ1-2, with 9 bases matching TRBD1. Trimming cost V 2 bases and J 6 bases; bases outside gene matches: 5. The CDR3 spans 14 residues. Germline CDR1 SGHDT, CDR2 YYEEEE. Here the CDR3 reads CASSFGQGWDGYTF. CDR3 DNA: TGTGCCAGCAGCTTCGGACAGGGGTGGGATGGCTACACCTTC.

V usage is TRBV11-2 and J usage is TRBJ1-6, with TRBD1 matching over 7 bases. This CDR3 has 14 amino acids. After removal of 4 bases from V and 10 bases from J, the junction contained 7 bases not matched to a gene. The germline V gene has CDR1 SGHAT and CDR2 FQNNGV. CDR3 amino acids: CASSYDRDRSPLHF. CDR3 in DNA: TGTGCCAGCAGCTACGACAGGGATAGGTCACCCCTCCACTTT.

This clone was found once. The chain recombines TRBV19 with TRBJ1-3, with D possibly TRBD1 on 5 matching bases. This CDR3 is built from 14 residues. Germline loops: CDR1 LNHDA, CDR2 SQIVND (reference sequence). Trimming took 11 bases from V and 5 from J, leaving 19 bases between them. CDR3 coding DNA: TGTGCCCAAGGAGGGGTCTCAGACCGAAACACCATATATTTT. Translation: CAQGGVSDRNTIYF.